This TCR beta chain came from a study of blood T cell repertoires in COVID-19. Study-level information: PBMCs, B-cell-depleted T cells, or T cells provided the cDNA or gDNA that made up the material.

Membership in each cohort depended on participant-reported clinical history. This table comes from immunoSEQ multiplex PCR, and its TCRdb copy is limited to in-frame clones, with some not included. The top ten clones hold around 2.1% of a sample with some 200,000 clones, roughly 87% of them seen once. The TCR was taken from a woman aged 25 to 39 who had recovered from COVID-19. The source material was PBMCs or T cells enriched from blood (not recorded which).

The CDR3 region has the DNA TGTGCCTGGAGCGGTTGGGGGGGAGAGCGGTCACCCCTCCACTTT. Amino acid sequence: CAWSGWGGERSPLHF. The chain recombines TRBV30 with TRBJ1-6; possible D gene TRBD1, 5 bases. This CDR3 is built from 15 residues. V was trimmed by 3 bases and J by 10 bases, leaving 19 bases between them. Germline V gene sequence: CDR1 GTSNPN, CDR2 SVGIG (reference sequence).